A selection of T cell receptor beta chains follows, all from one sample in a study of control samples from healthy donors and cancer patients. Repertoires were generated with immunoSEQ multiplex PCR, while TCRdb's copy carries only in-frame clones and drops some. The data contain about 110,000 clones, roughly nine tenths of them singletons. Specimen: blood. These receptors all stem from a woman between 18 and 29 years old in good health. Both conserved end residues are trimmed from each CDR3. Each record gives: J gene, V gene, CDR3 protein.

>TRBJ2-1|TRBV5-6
ASSWDRDELDEQF
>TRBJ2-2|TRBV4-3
ASSQETGTNTGELF
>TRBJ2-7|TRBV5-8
ASSIPGQISYEQY
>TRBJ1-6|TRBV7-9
ASSLDGKGSPLH
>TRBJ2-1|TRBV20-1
SASYNEQF
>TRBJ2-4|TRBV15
ATSGESSYQGIQY
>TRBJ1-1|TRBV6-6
ASSRKSQGQMNTEAF
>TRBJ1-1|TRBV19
ASSPLSSRENGAF
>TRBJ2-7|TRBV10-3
AISAGTSGYEQY
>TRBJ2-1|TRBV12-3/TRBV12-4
ASSYNNEQF
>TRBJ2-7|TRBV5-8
ASSLVTSYEQY
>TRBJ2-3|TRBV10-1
ASSDYMDGGSKDTQY
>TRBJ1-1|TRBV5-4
ASSLEPGGTEAF
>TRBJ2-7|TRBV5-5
ASTPTGTGDYEQY
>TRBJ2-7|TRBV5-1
ASSSTSAFYEQY
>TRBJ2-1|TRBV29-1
SVGEGGVLYNEQF
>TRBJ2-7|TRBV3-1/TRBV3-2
ASSQEHGLADSEAY
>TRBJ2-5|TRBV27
ASSLGQREGLQETQY
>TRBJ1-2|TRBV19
ASSLSGGANYGYT
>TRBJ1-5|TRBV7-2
ASSLGGGNEPQH
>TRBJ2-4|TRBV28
ASSLIQGGLAKNIQY
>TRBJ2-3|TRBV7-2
ASSRLAGDTQY
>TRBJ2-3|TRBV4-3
ASSQGGELYTDTQY
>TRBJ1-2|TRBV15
ATSRDKFQVKA
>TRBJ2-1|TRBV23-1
ASSHWDRGLNEQF
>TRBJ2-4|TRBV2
ASSAVPGGALNIQY
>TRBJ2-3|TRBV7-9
ASSLPDLNWGTDTQY
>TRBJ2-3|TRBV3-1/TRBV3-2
ASSQANWRDTQY
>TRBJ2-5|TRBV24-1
ATSDHRSQETQY
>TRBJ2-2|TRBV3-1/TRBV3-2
ASSQETGTRNTGELF
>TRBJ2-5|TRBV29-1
SVEGRSQETQY
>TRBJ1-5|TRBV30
AWSARGKSNQPQH
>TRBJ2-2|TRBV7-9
ASSLPPGRELF
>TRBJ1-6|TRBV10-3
AISEGQGASRSPLH
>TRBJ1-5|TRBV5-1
ASSLEVPPRQPQH
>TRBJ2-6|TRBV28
ASRAGTALTGANVLT
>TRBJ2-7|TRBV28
ASSFETGREY
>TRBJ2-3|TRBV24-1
ATSEPGTANTDTQY
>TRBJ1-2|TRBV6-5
ASTIDGFYGYT
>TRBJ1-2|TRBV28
ASSALSPGLYT
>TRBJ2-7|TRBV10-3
AISGQGPAHEQY
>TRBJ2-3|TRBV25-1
ASSEFGRTSTDTQY
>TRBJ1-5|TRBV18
ASSTQGQPQH
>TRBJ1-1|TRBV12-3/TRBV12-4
ASRNREDTEAF
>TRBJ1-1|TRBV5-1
ASSQGPSGVGDTEAF
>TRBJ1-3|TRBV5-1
ASSLQTSGNTIY
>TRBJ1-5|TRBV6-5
ASRPGQGVLSQH
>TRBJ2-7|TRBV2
ASRGTGGSYEQY
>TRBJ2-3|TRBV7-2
ASSLQPSTTSGGTQY
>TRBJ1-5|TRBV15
ATSRDTWAGNQPQH
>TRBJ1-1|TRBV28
ASTDRAWGAF
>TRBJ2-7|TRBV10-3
AISGQGAWEQY
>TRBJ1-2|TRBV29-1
SVPNMDFNYGYT
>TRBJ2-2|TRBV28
ASSLRSMGGVALF
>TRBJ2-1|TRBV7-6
ASTGTSGVDEQF
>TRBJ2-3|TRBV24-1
ATSGQGTTDTQY
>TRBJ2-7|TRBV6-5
ASSKLAGSSYEQY
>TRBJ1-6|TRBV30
AWSWLAQGFNSPLH
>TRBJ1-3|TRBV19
ASSTSGRTGNTIY
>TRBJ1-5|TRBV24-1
ATSEAGSNQPQH